This T cell receptor (beta chain) was captured by sequencing in a study of blood T cell repertoires in COVID-19. Turning to the study itself: Italy, Spain and the United States were the sources of the convalescent and acute COVID-19 samples.

Germline CDR1 reads MNHEY; CDR2 reads SVGAGI. Trimming at V came to 8 bases and at J to 8 bases, leaving 11 bases not matched to a gene. The CDR3 runs to 14 residues. Sequencing used immunoSEQ multiplex PCR; TCRdb keeps in-frame clones, though not all of them. The sample has nearly 90,000 clones; approximately 88% are singletons. The sample was peripheral blood. This chain uses TRBV6-5 with TRBJ1-4; TRBD1 matches 7 bases. The receptor was derived from an elderly man with acute or convalescent COVID-19. Here the CDR3 reads CASDWTGQREKLFF. CDR3 nucleotide sequence: TGTGCCAGCGATTGGACAGGCCAGCGGGAAAAACTGTTTTTT.